These 11 T cell receptor beta chains originate from one sample sequenced in a study of blood T cell repertoires in COVID-19. Profiling relied on immunoSEQ multiplex PCR, and the TCRdb table lists in-frame clones only, not all of them. The repertoire holds some 200,000 clones, with about 86% as singletons. The sequencing input was peripheral blood. These receptors all come from a young man with active or convalescent COVID-19.

The chain is built from TRBV19 and TRBJ1-1; no firm D call. The CDR3 spans 18 residues. V lost 0 bases, J lost 5 bases, and 22 bases lay in between. Germline V CDR1 and CDR2: LNHDA, SQIVND (reference sequence). CDR3 nucleotides: TGTGCCAGTAGTATAGACCCGGGAAGCTTGCGGGGAAGTACTGAAGCTTTCTTT. Amino acid sequence: CASSIDPGSLRGSTEAFF.

In its sample, this clone was seen once. The CDR3 DNA reads as TGTGCCAGTACCCCTATTGGCGGCAGGGGAAGAAACACTGAAGCTTTCTTT. It translates to CASTPIGGRGRNTEAFF. The genes are TRBV19 and TRBJ1-1; maybe TRBD1 (6 bases). Germline CDR1 LNHDA, CDR2 SQIVND (reference sequence). The CDR3 runs 17 residues. Deletions cut 7 bases from V and 2 bases from J, with 23 bases between.

This clone occurred a few times. This chain joins TRBV5-6 and TRBJ1-3; D may be TRBD1 (5 bases). V was shortened by 3 bases and J by 0 bases, with 16 bases between the two germline ends. CDR1 and CDR2 (germline): SGHDT, YYEEEE. The CDR3 is 17 residues long. The CDR3 nucleotides are TGTGCCAGCAGCTCGGTGGGACGGGAGTACTCTGGAAACACCATATATTTT. Its protein product is CASSSVGREYSGNTIYF. Looking up the rest from reference TRBV5-6 and TRBJ1-3 gives the full variable domain: DAGVTQSPTHLIKTRGQQVTLRCSPKSGHDTVSWYQQALGQGPQFIFQYYEEEERQRGNFPDRFSGHQFPNYSSELNVNALLLGDSALYLCASSSVGREYSGNTIYFGEGSWLTVV.

The chain is built from TRBV7-2 and TRBJ1-6; TRBD1 is a possible D gene (5 bases). The CDR3 loop spans 12 amino acids. In germline, CDR1 is SGHTA, CDR2 FQGNSA. V was clipped by 4 bases and J by 14 bases, with 12 bases between them. The CDR3 region has the DNA TGTGCCAGCAGCTCTCTAAGGGGAACCCTCCACTTT. It specifies CASSSLRGTLHF.

In regard to this clone: This may be a read error, as it is one base from a much larger clone. The V call is TRBV12-3 or TRBV12-4, the J call TRBJ1-1; a possible D gene is TRBD1 (5 bases). This CDR3 comprises 13 residues. Trimming left V 6 bases short and J 0 bases short, with 8 bases between. In DNA form, the CDR3 reads TGTGCCAGCAGCTCGACAGTGAACACTGAAGCTTTCTTT. Protein product: CASSSTVNTEAFF.

The CDR3, as DNA: TGTGCCAGCAGCGAAAATGCAGGGGCTGGGGCCAACGTCCTGACTTTC. Amino acids: CASSENAGAGANVLTF. The chain links TRBV7-3 to TRBJ2-6; TRBD1 might be the D (6 bases). Trimming shortened V by 5 bases and J by 2 bases, and 13 bases separated the two germline ends. CDR1 and CDR2 from the germline V gene are SGHTA and FQGTGA. The CDR3 is made up of 16 amino acids.

The rearrangement links TRBV4-1 to TRBJ2-7, with a tentative D call TRBD1 (5 bases). CDR3 length: 15 amino acids. V lost 1 base and J lost 10, with 20 bases in between. Germline CDR1 MGHRA, CDR2 YSYEKL. The CDR3 nucleotides read TGCGCCAGCAGCCAAGTTGGGGCGGCAGGGTCGATACAGTACGTC. Translated: CASSQVGAAGSIQYV.

This clone has a single count. V usage is TRBV3-1 (or the pseudogene TRBV3-2) and J usage is TRBJ2-3, with TRBD1 matching 7 bases. CDR3 length equals 13 residues. Germline assignment: CDR1 LGHDT and CDR2 YNNKEL (reference sequence). V lost 4 bases and J lost 5; bases outside the gene matches: 3. The CDR3 here is CASSRSGGDTQYF. CDR3 in DNA: TGTGCCAGCAGCCGATCAGGGGGAGATACGCAGTATTTT.

V and J are TRBV3-1 (or the pseudogene TRBV3-2) and TRBJ1-4, with D unclear. CDR1 and CDR2 (germline): LGHDT, YNNKEL (reference sequence). This CDR3 region has 13 residues. Trimming cost V 3 bases and J 8 bases, with 10 bases left between them. CDR3 in DNA: TGTGCCAGCAGCCATCGGGGAGGAGAAAAACTGTTTTTT. Translated, it gives CASSHRGGEKLFF.

This clone was picked up a small number of times. The J gene is TRBJ1-4, the V gene TRBV5-1, with 7 bases matching TRBD1. This CDR3 spans 14 amino acids. From germline, CDR1 is SGHRS and CDR2 YFSETQ. V shed 4 bases, J shed 3 bases, and the junction held 3 bases outside the gene matches. CDR3 nucleotide sequence: TGCGCCAGCAGCCGACAGGGCCCTAATGAAAAACTGTTTTTT. Protein: CASSRQGPNEKLFF. The full variable domain, its missing parts supplied by reference TRBV5-1 and TRBJ1-4, is KAGVTQTPRYLIKTRGQQVTLSCSPISGHRSVSWYQQTPGQGLQFLFEYFSETQRNKGNFPGRFSGRQFSNSRSEMNVSTLELGDSALYLCASSRQGPNEKLFFGSGTQLSVL.

The count of this clone is one. The CDR3 loop reads CASSGGLEGRHEQYF. CDR3 nucleotide sequence: TGTGCCAGCAGCGGTGGTCTGGAGGGCCGCCACGAGCAGTACTTC. V is TRBV11-2 and J is TRBJ2-7, with D possibly TRBD2 on 6 matching bases. Trimming cost V 5 bases and J 5 bases, with 19 bases left between them. The germline CDR1 and CDR2 sequences are SGHAT and FQNNGV. This CDR3 contains 15 residues.